This entry is about one T cell receptor (beta chain). There is no known antigen for this receptor. One junction end does not reproduce the germline sequence, and a read error may be involved. Libraries were built with RT-PCR. The instrument given in TCRdb is Illumina HiSeq 2500. TCRdb reprocessed the public reads (quality trimming at Q25 with fastp, clone calling with MiXCR) and kept in-frame beta chains. Rows with one shared CDR3 protein collapse into an entry with the most common genes and DNA. Across this sample there are 710,000 or so distinct CDR3 sequences, with about a sixth seen only once. Approximately 10% of the sample comes from the top ten. Including cysteine and phenylalanine, the CDR3 has 16 amino acids. The retained sequence is limited to the CDR3, 48 bases, with the frame set at the first base. The germline V gene encodes CDR1 SGHTA and CDR2 FQGNSA. The data derive from a study of response to subunit inactivated influenza vaccine (dated by TCRdb to 2016 to 2019). Study-level background: The study used deep quantitative T cell receptor repertoire profiling to track responses to a trivalent subunit inactivated influenza vaccine. General findings and caveats noted by the study authors: According to the authors, only a limited number of new T cells may be recruited by each seasonal influenza vaccination.

The V and J segments used are TRBV7-2 and TRBJ2-7; 13 bases in between match TRBD2. The clonotype was recovered from a middle-aged man who received an inactivated influenza vaccine. Donor details come from another sample of the same person, matched by shared clones. Here the sequenced sample was PBMCs from blood, taken less than 13 days after vaccination. Here is the DNA: TGTGCCACCAGCCCACACGGGACTAGCGGGGCCTACGAGCAGTACTTC. It specifies CATSPHGTSGAYEQYF.